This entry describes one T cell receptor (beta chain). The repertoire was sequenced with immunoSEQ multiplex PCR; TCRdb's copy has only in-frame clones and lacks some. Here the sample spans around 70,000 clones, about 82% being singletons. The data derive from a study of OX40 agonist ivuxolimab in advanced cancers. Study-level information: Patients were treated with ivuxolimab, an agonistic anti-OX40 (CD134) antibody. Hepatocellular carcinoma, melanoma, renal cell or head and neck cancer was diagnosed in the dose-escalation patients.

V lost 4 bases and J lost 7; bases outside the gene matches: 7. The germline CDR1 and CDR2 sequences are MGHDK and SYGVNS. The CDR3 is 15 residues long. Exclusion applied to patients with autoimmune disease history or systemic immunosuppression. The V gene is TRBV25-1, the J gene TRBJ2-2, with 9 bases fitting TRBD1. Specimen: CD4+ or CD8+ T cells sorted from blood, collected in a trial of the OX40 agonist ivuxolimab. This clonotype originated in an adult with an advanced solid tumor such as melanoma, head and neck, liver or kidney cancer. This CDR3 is CASSGNRGPGGELFF. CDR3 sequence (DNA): TGTGCCAGCAGTGGAAACAGGGGGCCTGGCGGGGAGCTGTTTTTT.